This T cell receptor beta chain was recovered during a study of CXCR3-negative and CXCR3-positive naive CD8 T cells. Notes on the study in general: In naive cells, CXCR3-negative and CXCR3-positive subsets had similar TRBV-TRBJ usage; memory cells differed. Hydrophobicity of TRB CDR3s was greater in CXCR3-positive naive cells than in CXCR3-negative naive cells. After cryopreservation, expression of CXCR3 was partially reduced, and most assays were run with fresh PBMCs.

As concerns this clonotype: What it binds is not known.

TRB cDNA libraries were made by UMI-labeled 5' RACE. No DNA is given; TCRdb re-called the 5' RACE reads and lists each CDR3 protein once. This table lists 110,000 or so distinct CDR3 sequences. In triplicate, each CD8+ T cell subset was sorted at around 290,000 cells per replicate. Naive CD8+ T cells carried a CD45RO-CCR7+CD27+CD95- phenotype. This CDR3 is built from 15 residues. Sequencing was performed on naive CXCR3+ CD8+ T cells from blood. Subset meaning: CD45RO-CCR7+CD27+CD95- naive CD8+ T cells expressing CXCR3 (TNR3+). The TCR was taken from a human donor in good health. Some clones in this sample may be carry-over from other donors' samples. The chain employs TRBV12-3 or TRBV12-4 and TRBJ1-1; TCRdb returns TRBD1, unconfirmable since there is no DNA. CDR3 sequence: CASSLGGGTNTEAFF.